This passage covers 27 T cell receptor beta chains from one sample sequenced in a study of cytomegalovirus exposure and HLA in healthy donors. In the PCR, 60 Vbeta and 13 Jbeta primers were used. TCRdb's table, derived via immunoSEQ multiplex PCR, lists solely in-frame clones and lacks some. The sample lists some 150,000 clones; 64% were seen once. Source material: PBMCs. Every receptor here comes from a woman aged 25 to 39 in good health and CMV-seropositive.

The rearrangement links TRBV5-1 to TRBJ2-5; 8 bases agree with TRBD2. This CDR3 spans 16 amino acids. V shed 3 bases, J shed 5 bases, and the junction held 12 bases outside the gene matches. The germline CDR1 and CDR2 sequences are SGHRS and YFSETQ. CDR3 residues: CASSSDPAGVRETQYF. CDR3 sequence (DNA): TGCGCCAGCAGCTCCGACCCAGCGGGAGTGCGGGAGACCCAGTACTTC.

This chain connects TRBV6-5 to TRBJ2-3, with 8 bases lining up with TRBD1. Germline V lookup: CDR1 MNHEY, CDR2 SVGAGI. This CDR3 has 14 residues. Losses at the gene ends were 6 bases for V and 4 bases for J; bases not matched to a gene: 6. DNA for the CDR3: TGTGCCAGCAGCTCGGACAGGGAGGCAGATACGCAGTATTTT. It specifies CASSSDREADTQYF.

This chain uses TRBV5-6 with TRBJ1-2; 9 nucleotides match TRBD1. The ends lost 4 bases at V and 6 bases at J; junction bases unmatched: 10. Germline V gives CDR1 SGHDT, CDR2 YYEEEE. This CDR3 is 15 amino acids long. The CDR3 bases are TGTGCCAGCAGCGTACGGGACAGGGTGTCGAATGGCTACACCTTC. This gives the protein CASSVRDRVSNGYTF.

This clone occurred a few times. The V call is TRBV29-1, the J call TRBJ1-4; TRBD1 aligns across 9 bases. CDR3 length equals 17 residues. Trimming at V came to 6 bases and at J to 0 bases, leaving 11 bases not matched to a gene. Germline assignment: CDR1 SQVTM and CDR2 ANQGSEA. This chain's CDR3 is CSVLFTGGRATNEKLFF. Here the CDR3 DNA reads TGCAGCGTCCTATTCACAGGGGGCAGAGCAACTAATGAAAAACTGTTTTTT.

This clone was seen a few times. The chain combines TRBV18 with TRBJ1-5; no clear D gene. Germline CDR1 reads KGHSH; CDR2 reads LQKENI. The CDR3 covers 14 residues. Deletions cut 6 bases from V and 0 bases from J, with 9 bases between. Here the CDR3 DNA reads TGTGCCAGCTCGTATACAGATAGCAATCAGCCCCAGCATTTT. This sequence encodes CASSYTDSNQPQHF.

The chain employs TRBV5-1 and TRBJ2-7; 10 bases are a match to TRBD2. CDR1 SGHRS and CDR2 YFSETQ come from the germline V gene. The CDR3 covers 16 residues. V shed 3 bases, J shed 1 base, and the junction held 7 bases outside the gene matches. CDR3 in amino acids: CASSSRSLAGSYEQYF. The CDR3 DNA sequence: TGCGCCAGCAGCTCCCGATCACTAGCGGGATCCTACGAGCAGTACTTC.

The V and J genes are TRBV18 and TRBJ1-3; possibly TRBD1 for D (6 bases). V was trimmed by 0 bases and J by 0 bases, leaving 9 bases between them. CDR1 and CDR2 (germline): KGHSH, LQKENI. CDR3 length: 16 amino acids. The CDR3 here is CASSPPGGGSGNTIYF. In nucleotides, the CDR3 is TGTGCCAGCTCACCACCGGGAGGGGGCTCTGGAAACACCATATATTTT.

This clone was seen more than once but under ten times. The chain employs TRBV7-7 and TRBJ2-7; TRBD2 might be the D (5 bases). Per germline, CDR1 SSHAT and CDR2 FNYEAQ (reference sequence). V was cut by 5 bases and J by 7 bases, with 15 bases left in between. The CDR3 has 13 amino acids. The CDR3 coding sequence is TGTGCCAGCAGCCCGGAGAGGGCTCGGGAGCAGTACTTC. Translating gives CASSPERAREQYF. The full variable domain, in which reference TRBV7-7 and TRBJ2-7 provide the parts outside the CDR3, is GAGVSQSPRYKVTKRGQDVTLRCDPISSHATLYWYQQALGQGPEFLTYFNYEAQPDKSGLPSDRFSAERPEGSISTLTIQRTEQRDSAMYRCASSPERAREQYFGPGTRLTVT.

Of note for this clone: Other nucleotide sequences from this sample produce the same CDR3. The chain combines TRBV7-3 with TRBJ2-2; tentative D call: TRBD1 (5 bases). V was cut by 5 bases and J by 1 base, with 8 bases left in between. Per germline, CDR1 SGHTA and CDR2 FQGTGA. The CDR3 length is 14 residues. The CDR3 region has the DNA TGTGCCAGCAGCCTTACAGGGAACACCGGGGAGCTGTTTTTT. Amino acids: CASSLTGNTGELFF.

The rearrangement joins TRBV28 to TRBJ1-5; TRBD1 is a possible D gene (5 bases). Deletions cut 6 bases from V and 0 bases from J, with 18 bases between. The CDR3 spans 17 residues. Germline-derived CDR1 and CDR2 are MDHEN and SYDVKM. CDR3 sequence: CASRTVRRVYSNQPQHF. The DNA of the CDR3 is TGTGCCAGCAGAACCGTCCGCAGGGTTTATAGCAATCAGCCCCAGCATTTT. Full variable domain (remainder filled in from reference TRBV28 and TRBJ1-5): DVKVTQSSRYLVKRTGEKVFLECVQDMDHENMFWYRQDPGLGLRLIYFSYDVKMKEKGDIPEGYSVSREKKERFSLILESASTNQTSMYLCASRTVRRVYSNQPQHFGDGTRLSIL.

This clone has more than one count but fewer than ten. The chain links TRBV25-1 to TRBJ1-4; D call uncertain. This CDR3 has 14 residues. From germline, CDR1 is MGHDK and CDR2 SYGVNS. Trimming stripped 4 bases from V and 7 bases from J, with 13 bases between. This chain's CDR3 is CASSGAGIAEKLFF. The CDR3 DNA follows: TGTGCCAGCAGTGGGGCAGGAATCGCTGAAAAACTGTTTTTT.

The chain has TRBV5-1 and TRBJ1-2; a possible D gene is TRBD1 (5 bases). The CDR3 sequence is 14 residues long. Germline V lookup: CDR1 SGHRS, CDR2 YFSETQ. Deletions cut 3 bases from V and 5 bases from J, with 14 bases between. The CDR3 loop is CASSSATGKYGYTF. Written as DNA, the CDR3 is TGCGCCAGCAGCTCAGCCACAGGAAAGTATGGCTACACCTTC.

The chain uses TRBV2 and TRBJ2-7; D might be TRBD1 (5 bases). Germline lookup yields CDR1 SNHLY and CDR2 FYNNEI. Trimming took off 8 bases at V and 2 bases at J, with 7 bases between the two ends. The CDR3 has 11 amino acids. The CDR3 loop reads CASDRAYEQYF. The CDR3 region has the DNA TGTGCCAGCGACAGAGCCTACGAGCAGTACTTC.

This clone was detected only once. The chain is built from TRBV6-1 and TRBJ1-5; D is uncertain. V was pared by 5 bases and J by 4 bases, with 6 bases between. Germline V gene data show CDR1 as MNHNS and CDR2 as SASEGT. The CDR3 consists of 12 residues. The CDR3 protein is CASSWTNQPQHF. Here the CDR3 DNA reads TGTGCCAGCAGTTGGACTAATCAGCCCCAGCATTTT.

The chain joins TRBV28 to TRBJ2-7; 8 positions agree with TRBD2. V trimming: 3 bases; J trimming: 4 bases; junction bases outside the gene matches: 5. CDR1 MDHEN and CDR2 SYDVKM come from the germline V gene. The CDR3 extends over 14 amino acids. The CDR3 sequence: CASSFSGNVYEQYF. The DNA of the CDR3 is TGTGCCAGCAGTTTTAGCGGGAATGTTTACGAGCAGTACTTC.

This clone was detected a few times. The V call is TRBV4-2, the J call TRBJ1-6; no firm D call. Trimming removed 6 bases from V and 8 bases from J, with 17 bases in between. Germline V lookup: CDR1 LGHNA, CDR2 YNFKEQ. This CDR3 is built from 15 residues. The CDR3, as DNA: TGTGCCAGCAGTCAGGAGGGTGGAGGGTATTCACCCCTCCACTTT. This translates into CASSQEGGGYSPLHF.

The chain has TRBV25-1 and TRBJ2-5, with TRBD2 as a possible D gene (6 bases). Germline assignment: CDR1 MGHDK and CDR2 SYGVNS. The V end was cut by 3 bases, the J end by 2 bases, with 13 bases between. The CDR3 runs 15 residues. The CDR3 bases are TGTGCCAGCAGTGAGGAGGGACGGCGACAAGAGACCCAGTACTTC. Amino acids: CASSEEGRRQETQYF.

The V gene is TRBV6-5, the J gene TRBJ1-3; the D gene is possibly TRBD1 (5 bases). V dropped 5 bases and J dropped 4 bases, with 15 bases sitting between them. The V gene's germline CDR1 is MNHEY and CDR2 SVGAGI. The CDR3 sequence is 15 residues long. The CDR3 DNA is TGTGCCAGCAGTCGACCTGGGGCGCAGGGAAACACCATATATTTT. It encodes CASSRPGAQGNTIYF.

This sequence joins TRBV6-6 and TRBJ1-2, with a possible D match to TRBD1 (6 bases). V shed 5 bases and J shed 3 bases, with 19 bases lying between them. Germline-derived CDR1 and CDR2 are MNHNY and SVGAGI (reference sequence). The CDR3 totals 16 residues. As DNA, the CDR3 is TGTGCCAGCAGTGCCGCGTCGACAGGCCGACACTATGGCTACACCTTC. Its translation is CASSAASTGRHYGYTF.

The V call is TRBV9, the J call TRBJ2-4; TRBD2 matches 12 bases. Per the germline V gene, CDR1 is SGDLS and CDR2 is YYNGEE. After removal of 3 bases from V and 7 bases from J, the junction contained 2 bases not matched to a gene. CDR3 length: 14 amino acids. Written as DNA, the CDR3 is TGTGCCAGCAGCGCTGGACTAGCGGGGAACATTCAGTACTTC. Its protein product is CASSAGLAGNIQYF.

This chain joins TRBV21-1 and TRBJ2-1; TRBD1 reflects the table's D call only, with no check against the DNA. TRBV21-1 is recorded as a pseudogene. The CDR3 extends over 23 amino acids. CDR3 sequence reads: CASSKQVLNHWLHGRGGTNEQFF. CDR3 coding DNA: TGTGCCAGCAGCAAACAGGTTCTTAACCACTGGCTTCACGGGAGAGGGGGCACCAATGAGCAGTTCTTC.

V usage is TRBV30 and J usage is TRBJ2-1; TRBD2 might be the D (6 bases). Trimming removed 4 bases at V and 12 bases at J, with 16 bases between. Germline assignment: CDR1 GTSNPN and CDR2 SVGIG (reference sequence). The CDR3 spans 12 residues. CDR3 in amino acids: CAWTSLGTLQFF. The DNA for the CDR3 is TGTGCCTGGACTAGCCTCGGGACTTTGCAGTTCTTC.

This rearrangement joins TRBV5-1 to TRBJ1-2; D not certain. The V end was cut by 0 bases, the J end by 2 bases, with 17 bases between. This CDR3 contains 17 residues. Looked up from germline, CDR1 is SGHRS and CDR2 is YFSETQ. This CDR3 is CASSLGVTATINYGYTF. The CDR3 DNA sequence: TGCGCCAGCAGCTTGGGTGTTACAGCCACAATAAACTATGGCTACACCTTC. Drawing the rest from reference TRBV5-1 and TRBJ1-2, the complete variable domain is KAGVTQTPRYLIKTRGQQVTLSCSPISGHRSVSWYQQTPGQGLQFLFEYFSETQRNKGNFPGRFSGRQFSNSRSEMNVSTLELGDSALYLCASSLGVTATINYGYTFGSGTRLTVV.

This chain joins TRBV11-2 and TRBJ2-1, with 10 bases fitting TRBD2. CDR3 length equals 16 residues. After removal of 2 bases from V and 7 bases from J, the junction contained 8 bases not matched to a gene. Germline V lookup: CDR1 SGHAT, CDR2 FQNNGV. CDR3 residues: CASSLSLAGAANEQFF. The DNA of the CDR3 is TGTGCCAGCAGCTTATCCCTAGCGGGAGCTGCGAATGAGCAGTTCTTC.

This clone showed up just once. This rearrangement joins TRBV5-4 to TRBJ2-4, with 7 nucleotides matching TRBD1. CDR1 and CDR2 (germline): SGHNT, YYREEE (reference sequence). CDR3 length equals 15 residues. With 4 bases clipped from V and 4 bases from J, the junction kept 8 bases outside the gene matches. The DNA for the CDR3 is TGTGCCAGCAGCCGCCCAGGGACAGAAAAAAACATTCAGTACTTC. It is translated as CASSRPGTEKNIQYF. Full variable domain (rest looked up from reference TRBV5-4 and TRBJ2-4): ETGVTQSPTHLIKTRGQQVTLRCSSQSGHNTVSWYQQALGQGPQFIFQYYREEENGRGNFPPRFSGLQFPNYSSELNVNALELDDSALYLCASSRPGTEKNIQYFGAGTRLSVL.

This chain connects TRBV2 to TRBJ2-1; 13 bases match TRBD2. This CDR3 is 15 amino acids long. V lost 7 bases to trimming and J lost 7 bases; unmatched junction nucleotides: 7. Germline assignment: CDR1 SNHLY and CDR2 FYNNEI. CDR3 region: CASKRTSGSVNEQFF. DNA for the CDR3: TGTGCCAGCAAACGGACTAGCGGGAGCGTAAATGAGCAGTTCTTC. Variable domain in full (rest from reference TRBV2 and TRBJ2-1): EPEVTQTPSHQVTQMGQEVILRCVPISNHLYFYWYRQILGQKVEFLVSFYNNEISEKSEIFDDQFSVERPDGSNFTLKIRSTKLEDSAMYFCASKRTSGSVNEQFFGPGTRLTVL.

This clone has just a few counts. The CDR3 protein is CASREYLESVEQYF. CDR3 coding DNA: TGTGCCAGCAGGGAATATCTAGAATCCGTCGAGCAGTACTTC. This chain links TRBV6-1 with TRBJ2-7; no reliable D call. The CDR3 loop spans 14 amino acids. The germline CDR1 and CDR2 sequences are MNHNS and SASEGT. V lost 6 bases and J lost 6, with 18 bases in between.